The rows below give T cell receptor beta chains drawn from one sample of a study of blood T cell repertoires in COVID-19. Measured with immunoSEQ multiplex PCR; TCRdb has only the in-frame clones, and not every one. The sample consists of about 54,000 clones, under 85% of them appearing once. Sequences were obtained from peripheral blood. Receptor source: a woman in her sixties or seventies with acute or convalescent COVID-19. Each CDR3 is given with its conserved first and last residue.

TRBJ2-3 TRBV3-1/TRBV3-2 CASSQYGHPTDTQYF
TRBJ2-5 TRBV12-3/TRBV12-4 CASSSTNQETQYF
TRBJ1-4 TRBV7-9 CASRQGVNEKLFF
TRBJ2-5 TRBV28 CASSLRETQYF
TRBJ1-6 TRBV13 CASSSPTGTGDSPLHF
TRBJ1-2 TRBV27 CASSFFPPRGSYTF
TRBJ1-2 TRBV10-3 CAISRVVDYGYTF
TRBJ1-1 TRBV24-1 CATSQGPNTEAFF
TRBJ1-3 TRBV25-1 CASRQGFGNTIYF
TRBJ1-1 TRBV18 CASSPRQNTEAFF
TRBJ2-2 TRBV5-5 CASSQPGLASNTGELFF
TRBJ1-1 TRBV15 CATSRDPGLRNTEAFF
TRBJ2-1 TRBV9 CASSAFRLAATNEQFF
TRBJ1-4 TRBV18 CASSPPQGSGNEKLFF
TRBJ1-2 TRBV12-3/TRBV12-4 CASSPGTDYGYTF
TRBJ1-1 TRBV18 CASSPGRGTEAFF
TRBJ1-1 TRBV29-1 CSVRQVNTEAFF
TRBJ1-2 TRBV13 CASSLRRDRVYGYTF
TRBJ2-1 TRBV15 CATSNRVGYNEQFF
TRBJ1-5 TRBV6-6 CASKDRVGNQPQHF
TRBJ2-5 TRBV2 CASSELGGGKETQYF
TRBJ2-2 TRBV5-1 CASSDTQGASVTGELFF